The rows below give T cell receptor beta chains drawn from one sample of a study of cytomegalovirus exposure and HLA in healthy donors. Some clones are missing from TCRdb's copy, which holds only in-frame ones; the method was immunoSEQ multiplex PCR. The table has over 150,000 clones, about 65% seen once. Sequenced sample: PBMCs. All receptors derive from a woman younger than 45 in good health and CMV-seronegative. CDR3s include the opening cysteine and the closing phenylalanine or tryptophan. The D gene is left open where the match is weak. The size field is filled for only some rows; it gives once, few, many or a size class.

>TRBV4-1|.|.|TRBJ2-5
TGCGCCAGCAGCCAAGATGAGTTGTCGACCCAGTACTTC
CASSQDELSTQYF
>TRBV4-1|.|.|TRBJ2-7
TGCGCCAGCAGCCCAGGTATAAGACCCCACGAGCAGTACTTC
CASSPGIRPHEQYF
>TRBV19|once|TRBD1|TRBJ2-5
TGTGCCAGTAGTATGGACGGGGGGACAGGGGAGACCCAGTACTTC
CASSMDGGTGETQYF
>TRBV5-1|.|.|TRBJ1-1
TGCGCCAGCAGCTTGCAGGGCAGGACTGAAGCTTTCTTT
CASSLQGRTEAFF
>TRBV28|.|TRBD2|TRBJ2-2
TGTGCCAGCAGATACTCTAGCGGGGGGGCCAACACCGGGGAGCTGTTTTTT
CASRYSSGGANTGELFF
>TRBV4-2|once|.|TRBJ1-1
TGTGCCAGCAGCTACACAGGAGACACTGAAGCTTTCTTT
CASSYTGDTEAFF
>TRBV7-3|.|.|TRBJ2-4
TGTGCCAGCAGCCGGGGGACAGTAGGAAACATTCAGTACTTC
CASSRGTVGNIQYF
>TRBV7-2|.|TRBD1|TRBJ2-7
TGTGCCAGCAGCTTAGGGTCAAACAGGGGTGGCGAGCAGTACTTC
CASSLGSNRGGEQYF
>TRBV30|.|.|TRBJ2-1
TGTGCCTGGAGTCTGGACTTCTCCGGCAATGAGCAGTTCTTC
CAWSLDFSGNEQFF
>TRBV30|few|.|TRBJ1-2
TGTGCCTGGAAGAGCCAGGTAGCGAGCTATGGCTACACCTTC
CAWKSQVASYGYTF
>TRBV15|.|.|TRBJ1-1
TGTGCCACCAGCAGAAATCTACAGGGAAATGAAGCTTTCTTT
CATSRNLQGNEAFF
>TRBV5-1|.|.|TRBJ2-7
TGCGCCAGCAGCTTGACAGGGAGCTCCTACGAGCAGTACTTC
CASSLTGSSYEQYF
>TRBV6-6|.|TRBD1|TRBJ1-5
TGTGCCAGCAGTTACGCGGGACAGGGGATTCAGCCCCAGCATTTT
CASSYAGQGIQPQHF
>TRBV5-4|.|TRBD1|TRBJ1-2
TGTGCCAGCAGCCCGGGACAGGGGATCTATGGCTACACCTTC
CASSPGQGIYGYTF
>TRBV28|.|.|TRBJ1-5
TGTGCCAGCAGTCGAGCTAAAAACAGGATTAGCAATCAGCCCCAGCATTTT
CASSRAKNRISNQPQHF
>TRBV7-2|once|.|TRBJ1-5
TGTGCCAGCAGCCCTCAAGCAGGCAAGCAGCCCCAGCATTTT
CASSPQAGKQPQHF
>TRBV5-1|once|.|TRBJ2-3
TGCGCCAGCAGCTTGGGACAGAATGGGGGGACAGATACGCAGTATTTT
CASSLGQNGGTDTQYF
>TRBV4-2|.|TRBD1|TRBJ1-1
TGTGCCAGCAGCTGGGACAGGGAGGGTGTCACTGAAGCTTTCTTT
CASSWDREGVTEAFF
>TRBV7-2|.|.|TRBJ1-3
TGTGCCAGCAGCTTAGCAGGAATACAGGGAAACACCATATATTTT
CASSLAGIQGNTIYF
>TRBV19|once|TRBD1|TRBJ1-3
TGTGCCAGTAGGAGAGCAGGGGGTGCTGGAAACACCATATATTTT
CASRRAGGAGNTIYF
>TRBV5-6|.|TRBD1|TRBJ1-1
TGTGCCAGCAGCCCCGCTAGGACAGGGGTTCTGAACACTGAAGCTTTCTTT
CASSPARTGVLNTEAFF
>TRBV13|.|TRBD1|TRBJ2-7
TGTGCCAGCAGCTACACCGGGACAGGGGCCTACGAGCAGTACTTC
CASSYTGTGAYEQYF
>TRBV27|.|.|TRBJ2-7
TGTGCCAGCAGTATACAGGGCCACGAGCAGTACTTC
CASSIQGHEQYF
>TRBV19|few|TRBD1|TRBJ1-2
TGTGCCAGTAGTATAGTCTCCGGACAGGATGGAGGCTACACCTTC
CASSIVSGQDGGYTF
>TRBV5-1|few|TRBD1|TRBJ1-2
TGCGCCAGCAGCTGGAAGGGGGACAGGGGGTCCTATGGCTACACCTTC
CASSWKGDRGSYGYTF
>TRBV5-1|.|.|TRBJ2-1
TGCGCCAGCAGCTTGGGGTTGGCAGGGAATGAGCAGTTCTTC
CASSLGLAGNEQFF
>TRBV6-1|.|.|TRBJ2-1
TGTGCCAGCAGGGGGGGACAGACCTACAATGAGCAGTTCTTC
CASRGGQTYNEQFF
>TRBV19|few|TRBD1|TRBJ1-2
TGTGCCAGTAAGCCCTGGACAGGGGGCTACTATGGCTACACCTTC
CASKPWTGGYYGYTF
>TRBV7-6|.|.|TRBJ2-3
TGTGCCAGCAGCCTAACCCAACGAACAGATACGCAGTATTTT
CASSLTQRTDTQYF
>TRBV7-3|.|TRBD1|TRBJ2-1
TGTGCCAGCAGCTCCCAGGGGGCGTACAATGAGCAGTTCTTC
CASSSQGAYNEQFF
>TRBV28|.|TRBD1|TRBJ2-1
TGTGCCAGCAGCCAGGACAGGGTCTTCAATGAGCAGTTCTTC
CASSQDRVFNEQFF
>TRBV28|.|.|TRBJ1-4
TGTGCCAGCAGTGCCAATATTTTGGGGGCCAATGAAAAACTGTTTTTT
CASSANILGANEKLFF
>TRBV30|.|.|TRBJ1-2
TGTGCCTGGAGCTCACAGGGTTTGCACGATGGCTACACCTTC
CAWSSQGLHDGYTF
>TRBV6-5|.|.|TRBJ2-2
TGTGCCAGCGAGCCTGGTTACACCGGGGAGCTGTTTTTT
CASEPGYTGELFF
>TRBV28|.|TRBD1|TRBJ1-5
TGTGCCAGCAGGTCTCTGGGACAGGGTTCGAATCAGCCCCAGCATTTT
CASRSLGQGSNQPQHF
>TRBV2|few|TRBD1|TRBJ1-5
TGTGCCAGCAGTGCAGGGGGTGACAGCAATCAGCCCCAGCATTTT
CASSAGGDSNQPQHF
>TRBV7-2|.|.|TRBJ2-7
TGTGCCAGCAGCTTAGATGTCGGGACTCTCGGCTACGAGCAGTACTTC
CASSLDVGTLGYEQYF
>TRBV14|.|TRBD2|TRBJ2-3
TGTGCCAGCAACCACCCAAGGGCGGGAGAGGCAGATACGCAGTATTTT
CASNHPRAGEADTQYF
>TRBV7-8|few|.|TRBJ1-5
TGTGCCAGCAGCTTAGTACCGGGGTCTGGACAGCCCCAGCATTTT
CASSLVPGSGQPQHF
>TRBV6-1|few|.|TRBJ1-3
TGTGCCAGCAGGCTGACAGGAGAGTTCGGAAACACCATATATTTT
CASRLTGEFGNTIYF
>TRBV4-3|few|TRBD1|TRBJ2-1
TGCGCCAGCAGCCGGGTGACAGGGGTGAACAATGAGCAGTTCTTC
CASSRVTGVNNEQFF
>TRBV19|.|.|TRBJ2-5
TGTGCCAGTAGTATAAGATTCGGTTCCGAGACCCAGTACTTC
CASSIRFGSETQYF
>TRBV28|.|.|TRBJ2-1
TGTGCCAGCAGACTAGTCGGGGGATACAATGAGCAGTTCTTC
CASRLVGGYNEQFF
>TRBV13|.|.|TRBJ2-2
TGTGCCAGCAGCTCCGGGACCGGGGAGCTGTTTTTT
CASSSGTGELFF
>TRBV30|.|.|TRBJ1-2
TGTGCCTGGAGTGTAATAGGGGTAGACTATGGCTACACCTTC
CAWSVIGVDYGYTF
>TRBV4-2|.|TRBD1|TRBJ1-1
TGTGCCAGCAGCCAACCAGGGGGTTCCACTGAAGCTTTCTTT
CASSQPGGSTEAFF
>TRBV2|.|.|TRBJ1-6
TGTGCCAGCAGCCCCAATTATAATTCACCCCTCCACTTT
CASSPNYNSPLHF
>TRBV4-1|.|.|TRBJ2-7
TGCGCCAGCAGCCAAGTGGGACTTGAGATGTCCTACGAGCAGTACTTC
CASSQVGLEMSYEQYF
>TRBV29-1|.|TRBD2|TRBJ2-4
TGCAGCGTCCCGGGGGGGCAAAACATTCAGTACTTC
CSVPGGQNIQYF
>TRBV6-6|.|TRBD1|TRBJ1-2
TGTGCCAGCAGTAACACCCGGGACAGCTACTATGGCTACACCTTC
CASSNTRDSYYGYTF
>TRBV4-1|.|.|TRBJ1-4
TGCGCCAGCAGCCCTCTCGGGGGGTTTAATGAAAAACTGTTTTTT
CASSPLGGFNEKLFF
>TRBV19|.|TRBD1|TRBJ1-3
TGTGCCAGTAGTAAGGGACAGACTGGAAACACCATATATTTT
CASSKGQTGNTIYF
>TRBV7-2|.|.|TRBJ1-1
TGTGCCAGCAGCCTTCAGGTCTCGCGCGAAGCTTTCTTT
CASSLQVSREAFF
>TRBV9|.|.|TRBJ1-2
TGTGCCAGCAGCGCGACAATGTTTGGCTACACCTTC
CASSATMFGYTF
>TRBV19|.|.|TRBJ1-5
TGTGCCAGTAGTTCCCCGGACAGACTTAATCAGCCCCAGCATTTT
CASSSPDRLNQPQHF